These 21 T cell receptor beta chains originate from one sample sequenced in a study of post-analysis software for immune sequencing data. Study results and caveats: When patients were compared with controls, four to six TRBV segments were more frequent, TRBV5-6, TRBV5-1 and TRBV20-1 among them.

These receptors' antigens are unknown. The library was made from cDNA and included unique molecular identifiers. Each CDR3 protein is one row after TCRdb ran MiXCR on the PCR reads. The table includes about 540,000 distinct CDR3 sequences, around a third detected once. The sample was blood. These receptors came from a girl younger than 18 with multiple sclerosis.

A few counts support this clonotype. This chain joins TRBV3-1 and TRBJ2-5; D is perhaps TRBD1 or TRBD2 (5 bases each). The length of the CDR3 is 15 residues. Germline-derived CDR1 and CDR2 are LGHDT and YNNKEL (reference sequence). V lost 4 bases and J 2 bases, leaving 14 bases between the germline ends. The CDR3 coding sequence is TGTGCCAGCAGCCGCCAAAGGGGACCGCAAGAGACCCAGTACTTC. Its translation: CASSRQRGPQETQYF.

This clonotype showed up just a few times. The chain joins TRBV3-1 to TRBJ2-3; 8 bases align to TRBD2. Germline lookup yields CDR1 LGHDT and CDR2 YNNKEL (reference sequence). The V and J ends lost 1 base and 8 bases, in that order; junction bases with no gene match: 11. The CDR3 loop spans 16 amino acids. The CDR3 coding sequence is TGTGCCAGCAGCCAAGCAACCGGACTAGCCCGTGGTACGCAGTATTTT. Protein sequence: CASSQATGLARGTQYF.

This clonotype has just one count. The chain couples TRBV12-3 or TRBV12-4 to TRBJ1-5, with D unresolved. V was cut by 7 bases and J by 0 bases, with 4 bases left in between. The CDR3 is made up of 12 amino acids. This chain's CDR3 is CASKNSNQPQHF. DNA of the CDR3: TGTGCCAGCAAAAATAGCAATCAGCCCCAGCATTTT.

This clonotype was seen more than once but under ten times. The chain employs TRBV5-4 and TRBJ2-7, with 8 bases that match TRBD2. The ends lost 4 bases at V and 0 bases at J; junction bases unmatched: 3. Germline V CDR1 and CDR2: SGHNT, YYREEE (reference sequence). The CDR3 loop spans 14 amino acids. CDR3 coding DNA: TGTGCCAGCAGCACGGGGGGGCACTCCTACGAGCAGTACTTC. Its translation: CASSTGGHSYEQYF. The full variable domain, its missing parts supplied by reference TRBV5-4 and TRBJ2-7, is ETGVTQSPTHLIKTRGQQVTLRCSSQSGHNTVSWYQQALGQGPQFIFQYYREEENGRGNFPPRFSGLQFPNYSSELNVNALELDDSALYLCASSTGGHSYEQYFGPGTRLTVT.

This clonotype is a singleton in its sample. J is TRBJ2-7 and V is TRBV18, with D perhaps TRBD1 (6 bases). The V and J ends lost 5 bases and 7 bases respectively, with 15 bases between them. The CDR3 has 13 residues. Germline V gene data show CDR1 as KGHSH and CDR2 as LQKENI. CDR3 DNA sequence: TGTGCCAGCTCAGACATGGGGGCAGGGGAGCAGTACTTC. Amino acids: CASSDMGAGEQYF.

The rearrangement links TRBV7-9 to TRBJ1-6, with D uncertain. V was shortened by 1 base and J by 7 bases, with 17 bases between the two germline ends. The CDR3 totals 17 residues. Germline CDR1 is SEHNR and CDR2 is FQNEAQ (reference sequence). The DNA for the CDR3 is TGTGCCAGCAGCTTAGATGGTTTGCGCACGGACAATTCACCCCTCCACTTT. It translates to CASSLDGLRTDNSPLHF.

The chain has TRBV20-1 and TRBJ2-5, with 7 nucleotides matching TRBD1. CDR3 length equals 13 residues. V shed 6 bases and J 4 bases; nucleotides not matched to a gene: 8. CDR1 is DFQATT, CDR2 SNEGSKA, per germline (reference sequence). This CDR3 reads CSAPQTGPETQYF. DNA of the CDR3: TGCAGTGCCCCCCAGACAGGGCCAGAGACCCAGTACTTC.

This clonotype was seen a few times. The chain uses TRBV11-2 and TRBJ2-5; maybe TRBD2 (6 bases). Trimming cost V 4 bases and J 0 bases, with 12 bases left between them. This CDR3 spans 15 amino acids. Germline V CDR1 and CDR2: SGHAT, FQNNGV. CDR3 protein: CASSSEGLNQETQYF. CDR3 in DNA: TGTGCCAGCAGCTCCGAGGGACTTAACCAAGAGACCCAGTACTTC.

The chain links TRBV7-9 to TRBJ2-1; 8 nucleotides match TRBD1. The CDR3 runs to 13 residues. V shed 3 bases and J 9 bases; nucleotides not matched to a gene: 4. CDR1 and CDR2 from the germline V gene are SEHNR and FQNEAQ (reference sequence). The CDR3 DNA is TGTGCCAGCAGCTTCTCAGGACAGGGTGAGCAGTTCTTC. Translating it yields CASSFSGQGEQFF. Full variable domain (remainder filled in from reference TRBV7-9 and TRBJ2-1): DTGVSQNPRHKITKRGQNVTFRCDPISEHNRLYWYRQTLGQGPEFLTYFQNEAQLEKSRLLSDRFSAERPKGSFSTLEIQRTEQGDSAMYLCASSFSGQGEQFFGPGTRLTVL.

The rearrangement uses TRBV7-8 and TRBJ1-1; perhaps TRBD1 as D (5 bases). Trimming pared 3 bases from V and 4 bases from J, leaving 15 bases between. CDR3 size: 15 residues. Germline V gene data show CDR1 as SGHVS and CDR2 as FQNEAQ. In DNA, the CDR3 is TGTGCCAGCAGCTTGGCGCGGGGGGTAGGCACTGAAGCTTTCTTT. Translated: CASSLARGVGTEAFF.

The chain uses TRBV5-1 and TRBJ1-4; 8 bases line up with TRBD1. Germline lookup yields CDR1 SGHRS and CDR2 YFSETQ. V shed 4 bases, J shed 8 bases, and the junction held 19 bases outside the gene matches. The CDR3 extends over 18 amino acids. The CDR3, as DNA: TGCGCCAGCAGCCGGGGGGCAGTTTTCGGACAGGGCGGGGAAAAACTGTTTTTT. It translates to CASSRGAVFGQGGEKLFF.

This rearrangement joins TRBV5-1 to TRBJ2-1; perhaps D is TRBD1 or TRBD2 (5 bases each). The germline gives CDR1 SGHRS, CDR2 YFSETQ. The CDR3 runs to 18 residues. Trimming cost V 2 bases and J 0 bases, with 18 bases left between them. This chain's CDR3 is CASSFYFGTVSSYNEQFF. In DNA, the CDR3 is TGCGCCAGCAGCTTCTACTTCGGGACGGTGAGCTCCTACAATGAGCAGTTCTTC.

The rearrangement joins TRBV7-8 to TRBJ1-2, with a tentative D call TRBD1 (6 bases). This CDR3 has 16 residues. The ends were cut back, 5 bases at V and 0 bases at J, with 16 bases in the middle. Germline V gene lookup returns CDR1 SGHVS and CDR2 FQNEAQ. The CDR3 spells CASSQRSQGPNYGYTF. Here the CDR3 DNA reads TGTGCCAGCAGCCAGAGGTCACAGGGACCTAACTATGGCTACACCTTC.

This chain connects TRBV2 to TRBJ1-6, with 11 bases aligning to TRBD1. CDR3 length: 15 amino acids. V was pared by 10 bases and J by 4 bases, with 6 bases of the junction left unmatched. The germline CDR1 and CDR2 sequences are SNHLY and FYNNEI. The DNA of the CDR3 is TGTGCCATAGGGACAGGGGGTTTTTATAATTCACCCCTCCACTTT. This encodes CAIGTGGFYNSPLHF.

The V call is TRBV28, the J call TRBJ1-2, with 11 bases lining up with TRBD1. Germline V CDR1 and CDR2: MDHEN, SYDVKM. CDR3 length equals 13 residues. Unmatched junction bases numbered 7, after V lost 6 bases and J lost 10 bases. The CDR3: CASRPGTGGTYTF. In DNA form, the CDR3 reads TGTGCCAGCAGGCCCGGGACAGGGGGGACCTACACCTTC.

The V gene is TRBV10-2, the J gene TRBJ1-6; 7 bases are a match to TRBD1. The CDR3 extends over 17 amino acids. Losses at the gene ends were 0 bases for V and 0 bases for J; bases not matched to a gene: 2. The germline CDR1 and CDR2 sequences are WSHSY and SAAADI. CDR3 coding DNA: TGCGCCAGCAGTGAGTCGACAGGGAGCTCCTATAATTCACCCCTCCACTTT. It translates to CASSESTGSSYNSPLHF.

The V call is TRBV21-1, the J call TRBJ2-7; the D segment call TRBD1 is taken from the table without a DNA check. TRBV21-1 is a pseudogene locus. The CDR3 is 18 amino acids. The CDR3 region is CASSKGGIRGLGSYEQYF. The DNA for the CDR3 is TGTGCCAGCAGCAAAGGGGGGATTCGGGGGCTCGGGTCCTACGAGCAGTACTTC.

Only a few counts were recorded for this clonotype. V and J are TRBV20-1 and TRBJ2-6; D is ambiguous. Germline lookup yields CDR1 DFQATT and CDR2 SNEGSKA (reference sequence). This CDR3 is built from 13 residues. With 7 bases removed from V and 0 bases from J, the gap between germline ends came to 7 bases. The CDR3 bases are TGCAGTGGGTGGGGCTCTGGGGCCAACGTCCTGACTTTC. Translating gives CSGWGSGANVLTF.

This chain connects TRBV24-1 to TRBJ2-1, with TRBD1 matching 7 bases. Germline V gene lookup returns CDR1 KGHDR and CDR2 SFDVKD. The V gene end was trimmed by 4 bases and the J gene end by 8 bases; junction bases not matched to a gene: 16. The CDR3 runs 17 residues. The CDR3 is CATSETPPGQKWYEQFF. CDR3 DNA: TGTGCCACCAGTGAAACGCCCCCGGGACAGAAATGGTATGAGCAGTTCTTC.

The rearrangement links TRBV7-2 to TRBJ2-7; 7 nucleotides line up with TRBD1. The V and J ends lost 5 bases and 6 bases, in that order; junction bases with no gene match: 1. The CDR3 spans 11 residues. Germline assignment: CDR1 SGHTA and CDR2 FQGNSA. The CDR3 DNA reads as TGTGCCAGCAGCACAGGGGCCGAGCAGTACTTC. It specifies CASSTGAEQYF.

The chain couples TRBV20-1 to TRBJ2-1; the D gene is possibly TRBD2 (7 bases). TRBJ2-7 matches the DNA end more closely, so the J call is doubtful. The CDR3 has 16 residues. From germline, CDR1 is DFQATT and CDR2 SNEGSKA (reference sequence). Written as DNA, the CDR3 is TGCAGTGCTTCCTGGGCGGGGGCCAACTCCTACAATGAGCAGTACTTC. Amino acid sequence: CSASWAGANSYNEQYF.